This T cell receptor (beta chain) was found in a study of blood T cell repertoires in COVID-19. The overall study: COVID-19 samples from acute and convalescent phases originated in the United States, Italy and Spain.

The table lists this clone with a count of one. The CDR3 loop spans 16 amino acids. The germline CDR1 and CDR2 sequences are LGHDT and YNNKEL (reference sequence). V lost 2 bases, J lost 2 bases, and 7 bases stayed unmatched. The method was immunoSEQ multiplex PCR; TCRdb's version includes in-frame clones alone and lacks a portion of them. The sample has around 240,000 clones; about 83% are singletons. The rearrangement joins TRBV3-1 (or the pseudogene TRBV3-2) to TRBJ2-7, with 9 bases aligning to TRBD2. This receptor was taken from a woman aged 50 to 60 with acute or convalescent COVID-19. Sample: peripheral blood. CDR3 sequence: CASSQREAGGAYEQYF. In DNA, the CDR3 is TGTGCCAGCAGCCAAAGGGAGGCGGGGGGGGCCTACGAGCAGTACTTC.